The rows below give T cell receptor beta chains drawn from one sample of a study of CD8 T cells in Susac syndrome. In TCRdb, the immunoSEQ multiplex PCR reads were re-called with MiXCR into one record per CDR3 protein. The repertoire holds just over 150,000 distinct CDR3 sequences, with roughly 96% as singletons. The sample comprised CD4+ T cells from PBMCs. Receptors were obtained from a human donor with Susac syndrome. Each CDR3 is given with its conserved first and last residue. D genes are given only for firm matches. Size values are once, few and many counts, or a class for expanded clones, and some rows have none.

NA	TRBV19	TRBJ1-3	NA	TGTGCCAGTAGTACGGGGTTCTCCTCTGGAAACACCATATATTTT	CASSTGFSSGNTIYF
TRBD1	TRBV29-1	TRBJ1-5	NA	TGCAGCGTTGGGGGACAGGGGAATCAGCCCCAGCATTTT	CSVGGQGNQPQHF
TRBD2	TRBV5-4	TRBJ2-3	NA	TGTGCCAGCAGCTTGAGGGCGGGGGGAAATACGCAGTATTTT	CASSLRAGGNTQYF
NA	TRBV4-1	TRBJ2-2	NA	TGCGCCAGCAGCCAAGACCGGACATTGGGCGGGGAGCTGTTTTTT	CASSQDRTLGGELFF
NA	TRBV20-1	TRBJ2-3	NA	TGCAGTGCTAGAGTAGCGGTGGGGGGCACAGATACGCAGTATTTT	CSARVAVGGTDTQYF
NA	TRBV20-1	TRBJ1-5	NA	TGCAGTGCTAGTCCAGGGGTTAGTCAGCCCCAGCATTTT	CSASPGVSQPQHF
NA	TRBV12-3/TRBV12-4	TRBJ1-1	NA	TGTGCCAGCAGGCCCGGACTCCAGAACACTGAAGCTTTCTTT	CASRPGLQNTEAFF
NA	TRBV4-3	TRBJ2-4	NA	TGCGCCAGCAGCCAAGTCGCCGGGGGCAAAAACATTCAGTACTTC	CASSQVAGGKNIQYF
NA	TRBV18	TRBJ2-7	once	TGTGCCAGCTCACCGACGGGGTTCTCCTACGAGCAGTACTTC	CASSPTGFSYEQYF
NA	TRBV20-1	TRBJ1-1	NA	TGCAGTGCTAGAGATTGGAGGGCGAACACTGAAGCTTTCTTT	CSARDWRANTEAFF
TRBD2	TRBV29-1	TRBJ2-5	NA	TGCAGCGTGCCTGCGGGGGGAGAGACCCAGTACTTC	CSVPAGGETQYF
NA	TRBV3-1	TRBJ1-6	NA	TGTGCCAGCAGCCAAGATCGTGGCTCCTGGGCACCCCTCCACTTT	CASSQDRGSWAPLHF
TRBD2	TRBV7-2	TRBJ2-3	NA	TGTGCCAGCAGTATGAGCGGGGTCACAGATACGCAGTATTTT	CASSMSGVTDTQYF
TRBD2	TRBV6-5	TRBJ2-1	NA	TGTGCCAGCAAGATTAGCGGGGGGAGGGAGCAGTTCTTC	CASKISGGREQFF
TRBD1	TRBV20-1	TRBJ2-5	NA	TGCAGTGCTAACCGACAGGGGAAAGAGACCCAGTACTTC	CSANRQGKETQYF
NA	TRBV14	TRBJ1-3	NA	TGTGCCAGCAGCCACCGGGTAGGCTTTGGAAACACCATATATTTT	CASSHRVGFGNTIYF
NA	TRBV9	TRBJ2-3	NA	TGTGCCAGCAGCTCCAGGCGGGTCACAGATACGCAGTATTTT	CASSSRRVTDTQYF
NA	TRBV14	TRBJ1-1	once	TGTGCCAGCAGCCAAGATCGGGCGACAGTGAACACTGAAGCTTTCTTT	CASSQDRATVNTEAFF
NA	TRBV2	TRBJ1-5	NA	TGTGCCAGCCAGGCGGATGGAGGTAGCAATCAGCCCCAGCATTTT	CASQADGGSNQPQHF
TRBD2	TRBV20-1	TRBJ2-3	once	TGCAGTGCGCCTATAGCGGGGGGGGCAGATACGCAGTATTTT	CSAPIAGGADTQYF
TRBD1	TRBV12-3/TRBV12-4	TRBJ1-5	NA	TGTGCCAGCAGGTTAGACAGGGGTAATCAGCCCCAGCATTTT	CASRLDRGNQPQHF
TRBD2	TRBV20-1	TRBJ2-1	NA	TGCAGTGCCACCCCGGGACTAGCGGGAAACTACAATGAGCAGTTCTTC	CSATPGLAGNYNEQFF
NA	TRBV12-3/TRBV12-4	TRBJ1-5	NA	TGTGCCAGCAGTCCACAGGGACATCAGCCCCAGCATTTT	CASSPQGHQPQHF
TRBD2	TRBV3-1	TRBJ2-7	NA	TGTGCCAGCAGCCAGTCAGCGGGGATTTTCTACGAGCAGTACTTC	CASSQSAGIFYEQYF
NA	TRBV5-1	TRBJ2-3	NA	TGCGCCAGCAGCCCTACCGGAGGGCTTAGGGGACGGGATACGCAGTATTTT	CASSPTGGLRGRDTQYF
TRBD1	TRBV9	TRBJ1-6	NA	TGTGCCAGCAGCGTAGCTAGCAGGGGGTATAATTCACCCCTCCACTTT	CASSVASRGYNSPLHF
TRBD1	TRBV5-4	TRBJ2-3	NA	TGTGCCAGCAGCTGGGGGACAGGCACAGATACGCAGTATTTT	CASSWGTGTDTQYF
NA	TRBV24-1	TRBJ1-1	NA	TGTGCCACCAGTGATGGTGGCTCGAACACTGAAGCTTTCTTT	CATSDGGSNTEAFF
NA	TRBV29-1	TRBJ2-5	NA	TGCAGCGTGCCACGCCAGGGGGGTCAAGAGACCCAGTACTTC	CSVPRQGGQETQYF
TRBD1	TRBV7-9	TRBJ1-5	NA	TGTGCCATTCCCGGACAGGGGCTGGGGCAGCCCCAGCATTTT	CAIPGQGLGQPQHF
NA	TRBV27	TRBJ1-5	NA	TGTGCCAGCAGTTTACAGGGGCTCAATCAGCCCCAGCATTTT	CASSLQGLNQPQHF
TRBD1	TRBV5-4	TRBJ2-2	NA	TGTGCCAGCAGCTTCCCAGGGGGATACACCGGGGAGCTGTTTTTT	CASSFPGGYTGELFF
NA	TRBV6-2/TRBV6-3	TRBJ1-1	NA	TGTGCCAGCAGAATGGGAGCTGAAGCTTTCTTT	CASRMGAEAFF
TRBD2	TRBV9	TRBJ2-1	NA	TGTGCCAGCAGCGTCGGACTAGCGGGGGACAATGAGCAGTTCTTC	CASSVGLAGDNEQFF
TRBD2	TRBV7-8	TRBJ2-7	NA	TGTGCCAGCAGCTTTGCCCGGACTAGCGGGGGACACGAGCAGTACTTC	CASSFARTSGGHEQYF
NA	TRBV11-2	TRBJ2-1	NA	TGTGCCAGCCTTGCAGTACCGAGCTCCTACAATGAGCAGTTCTTC	CASLAVPSSYNEQFF
NA	TRBV7-8	TRBJ2-1	NA	TGTGCCAGCAGCTTGCGGGTGTACGGGCAGTTCTTC	CASSLRVYGQFF